This passage covers 23 T cell receptor beta chains from one sample sequenced in a study of blood T cells in healthy people across ages. A second PCR of 7 to 11 cycles used a sample-barcoded 5' primer and a J-beta primer mix. One entry per CDR3 protein results from TCRdb running MiXCR on the 5' RACE reads. The sample has about 730,000 distinct CDR3 sequences; 43% are singletons. The sample comprised blood. These TCRs come from a woman in her fifties or sixties in good health.

This chain uses TRBV6-4 with TRBJ2-3; 8 bases line up with TRBD2. J was trimmed by 2 bases and V by 0 bases; bases with no gene match: 4. CDR3 length equals 16 residues. The germline V gene has CDR1 MRHNA and CDR2 SNTAGT. This CDR3 reads CASSDSNGGATDTQYF. CDR3 sequence (DNA): TGTGCCAGCAGTGACTCGAACGGGGGGGCCACAGATACGCAGTATTTT.

V gene TRBV3-1 combines with J gene TRBJ2-5; maybe TRBD2 (5 bases). This CDR3 has 14 residues. With 0 bases removed from V and 5 bases from J, the gap between germline ends came to 10 bases. Germline CDR1 reads LGHDT; CDR2 reads YNNKEL (reference sequence). The CDR3 coding sequence is TGTGCCAGCAGCCAAGAGTTTAGGGAGGAGACCCAGTACTTC. This codes for CASSQEFREETQYF.

Comment on this clonotype: This may be a read error, as it is one base from a much larger clone. For the CDR3, the DNA is TGCGCCAGCAGCCAAGTTAGCGGGAGTTATAATGTCGATGAGCAGTACTTC. This translates into CASSQVSGSYNVDEQYF. The chain carries TRBV4-3 and TRBJ2-7; 9 nucleotides align to TRBD2. V lost 1 base, J lost 7 bases, and 14 bases stayed unmatched. The CDR3 length is 17 residues. The germline gives CDR1 LGHNA, CDR2 YSLEER.

This clonotype was found a few times. The chain couples TRBV9 to TRBJ2-5, with 15 positions matching TRBD2. CDR1 and CDR2 (germline): SGDLS, YYNGEE. The CDR3 consists of 16 residues. Losses at the gene ends were 4 bases for V and 11 bases for J; bases not matched to a gene: 12. The DNA of the CDR3 is TGTGCCAGCAGCAAAGGACTAGCGGGGGGGTCCGGGGAGCAGTACTTC. The encoded protein is CASSKGLAGGSGEQYF.

V gene TRBV20-1 combines with J gene TRBJ2-3; unclear D gene. The V end lost 2 bases, the J end lost 2 bases, and 11 bases lay between the germline ends. The CDR3 loop spans 14 amino acids. Germline CDR1 and CDR2: DFQATT and SNEGSKA (reference sequence). This CDR3 is CSARPHQSTDTQYF. The CDR3 nucleotides read TGCAGTGCTAGACCACACCAATCCACAGATACGCAGTATTTT.

This clonotype occurred many times. This rearrangement joins TRBV10-3 to TRBJ2-5, with 8 bases aligning to TRBD2. The germline V gene encodes CDR1 ENHRY and CDR2 SYGVKD. There are 15 residues in the CDR3. J lost 5 bases, V lost 2 bases, and 7 bases had no gene match. CDR3 protein: CAISEGLAGGETQYF. Written as DNA, the CDR3 is TGTGCCATCAGTGAGGGACTAGCCGGAGGTGAGACCCAGTACTTC.

Here the CDR3 DNA reads TGTGCCAGCAGTGTATCTGAGCAGGAGACCCAGTACTTC. It specifies CASSVSEQETQYF. This chain joins TRBV12-3 or TRBV12-4 and TRBJ2-5, with unresolved D. V lost 5 bases and J lost 5, with 12 bases in between. The CDR3 is made up of 13 amino acids.

This clonotype was picked up many times. This CDR3 reads CASAGGTAKEYEQYF. The CDR3 bases are TGTGCCAGCGCAGGGGGGACAGCAAAAGAATACGAGCAGTACTTC. The chain couples TRBV5-5 to TRBJ2-7, with D perhaps matching TRBD1 (7 bases). Germline V gene lookup returns CDR1 SGHKS and CDR2 YYEKEE (reference sequence). V shed 7 bases and J shed 4 bases, with 21 bases lying between them. The CDR3 has 15 residues. Using reference TRBV5-5 and TRBJ2-7 for the parts outside the CDR3, the full variable domain is DAGVTQSPTHLIKTRGQQVTLRCSPISGHKSVSWYQQVLGQGPQFIFQYYEKEERGRGNFPDRFSARQFPNYSSELNVNALLLGDSALYLCASAGGTAKEYEQYFGPGTRLTVT.

This clonotype was detected only a few times. The chain joins TRBV25-1 to TRBJ2-5, with TRBD2 matching 8 bases. The length of the CDR3 is 13 residues. Germline-derived CDR1 and CDR2 are MGHDK and SYGVNS. Unmatched junction bases numbered 0, after V lost 2 bases and J lost 4 bases. The CDR3: CASSEGTRETQYF. CDR3 nucleotides: TGTGCCAGCAGTGAAGGGACTAGAGAGACCCAGTACTTC.

The chain couples TRBV7-2 to TRBJ2-1; D might be TRBD2 (6 bases). Germline-derived CDR1 and CDR2 are SGHTA and FQGNSA. The CDR3 totals 16 residues. Trimming left V 4 bases short and J 0 bases short, with 13 bases between. The CDR3 loop is CASSSFGTGSYNEQFF. The CDR3 DNA follows: TGTGCCAGCAGCTCCTTCGGGACTGGCTCCTACAATGAGCAGTTCTTC.

The chain carries TRBV7-8 and TRBJ2-1, with D hard to call. The V end lost 5 bases, the J end lost 0 bases, and 14 bases lay between the germline ends. The CDR3 length is 16 residues. CDR1 and CDR2 from the germline V gene are SGHVS and FQNEAQ. The chain's CDR3 is CASSPLTGFSYNEQFF. CDR3 nucleotide sequence: TGTGCCAGCAGCCCTTTGACCGGATTCTCCTACAATGAGCAGTTCTTC.

V gene TRBV3-1 combines with J gene TRBJ2-1; 12 nucleotides match TRBD2. This CDR3 has 16 amino acids. CDR1 LGHDT and CDR2 YNNKEL come from the germline V gene (reference sequence). V gave up 1 base and J gave up 9 bases; unmatched junction bases: 7. The CDR3 DNA reads TGTGCCAGCAGCCAAGGGGCTAGCGGGGGGGCCAGTGAGCAGTTCTTC. This codes for CASSQGASGGASEQFF.

This clonotype was picked up a small number of times. CDR3 protein: CSAGTSGNSYEQYF. In DNA, the CDR3 is TGCAGCGCCGGAACTAGCGGGAATTCCTACGAGCAGTACTTC. This chain uses TRBV29-1 with TRBJ2-7; TRBD2 matches 10 bases. In germline, CDR1 is SQVTM, CDR2 ANQGSEA. V shed 7 bases, J shed 1 base, and the junction held 7 bases outside the gene matches. The CDR3 runs 14 residues.

This chain connects TRBV7-3 to TRBJ2-3; no reliable D call. Trimming removed 3 bases at V and 1 base at J, with 8 bases between. In germline, CDR1 is SGHTA, CDR2 FQGTGA. The CDR3 sequence is 14 residues long. The CDR3 protein is CASSFSTGTDTQYF. DNA for the CDR3: TGTGCCAGCAGCTTCTCGACGGGCACAGATACGCAGTATTTT.

This clonotype was detected only a few times. This chain connects TRBV11-2 to TRBJ2-5; no clear D. Germline CDR1 and CDR2: SGHAT and FQNNGV. This CDR3 has 17 residues. V lost 5 bases to trimming and J lost 2 bases, with 21 bases between them. CDR3 loop: CASSITRARVLQETQYF. CDR3 nucleotide sequence: TGTGCCAGCAGCATTACAAGAGCTCGGGTCCTACAAGAGACCCAGTACTTC.

The V and J genes are TRBV6-2 or TRBV6-3 and TRBJ2-7, with 12 bases that match TRBD1. The end of the DNA is better explained by TRBJ2-5, so the J call may be wrong. The CDR3 is made up of 16 amino acids. Per germline, CDR1 MNHEY and CDR2 SVGEGT. This CDR3 is CASSYTGTGGLKTQYF. CDR3 in DNA: TGTGCCAGCAGTTATACCGGGACAGGGGGCTTGAAGACCCAGTACTTC.

This clonotype was counted only a few times. The rearrangement links TRBV5-1 to TRBJ2-1; TRBD1 matches at 7 bases. Germline lookup yields CDR1 SGHRS and CDR2 YFSETQ. The CDR3 length is 15 residues. V gave up 4 bases and J gave up 1 base; unmatched junction bases: 5. CDR3 sequence: CASSIATGSYNEQFF. The CDR3 region has the DNA TGCGCCAGCAGCATTGCGACAGGGTCCTACAATGAGCAGTTCTTC. Based on the CDR3 plus reference TRBV5-1 and TRBJ2-1, the full variable domain is KAGVTQTPRYLIKTRGQQVTLSCSPISGHRSVSWYQQTPGQGLQFLFEYFSETQRNKGNFPGRFSGRQFSNSRSEMNVSTLELGDSALYLCASSIATGSYNEQFFGPGTRLTVL.

V gene TRBV15 combines with J gene TRBJ2-1; D is unresolved. Trimming shortened V by 3 bases and J by 5 bases, and 8 bases separated the two germline ends. In germline, CDR1 is LNHNV, CDR2 YYDKDF (reference sequence). The CDR3 contains 13 residues. The CDR3 reads CATSSDTNNEQFF. In nucleotides, the CDR3 is TGTGCCACCAGCAGCGACACAAACAATGAGCAGTTCTTC.

About this clonotype itself: A much larger clonotype is one base distant, so this may be a read error. V is TRBV29-1 and J is TRBJ2-1; a weak D match, TRBD2 (7 bases). The CDR3 covers 14 residues. Germline loops: CDR1 SQVTM, CDR2 ANQGSEA. The CDR3 reads CNVEREGGYNEQFF. The CDR3 bases are TGCAACGTTGAAAGGGAGGGGGGATACAATGAGCAGTTCTTC.

This clonotype was recorded a few times. The chain carries TRBV10-2 and TRBJ1-1; D perhaps matches TRBD1 (6 bases). This CDR3 is 13 amino acids long. Germline CDR1 WSHSY, CDR2 SAAADI. V lost 7 bases and J lost 3, with 12 bases in between. The DNA of the CDR3 is TGCGCCAGCAAACGACAGGCTGACACTGAAGCTTTCTTT. Its translation is CASKRQADTEAFF.

V usage is TRBV7-2 and J usage is TRBJ1-4; possibly TRBD1 for D (5 bases). Germline V gene data show CDR1 as SGHTA and CDR2 as FQGNSA. V lost 5 bases and J 3 bases, leaving 13 bases between the germline ends. This CDR3 is 15 amino acids long. CDR3 sequence: CASSGAVRSNEKLFF. The CDR3 DNA sequence: TGTGCCAGCAGCGGGGCGGTGCGGTCTAATGAAAAACTGTTTTTT.

In its sample, this clonotype was seen a few times. The CDR3 DNA sequence: TGCGCCAGCAGCTATAGCGGGGGTGAAAACTACAATGAGCAGTTCTTC. Amino acids: CASSYSGGENYNEQFF. This rearrangement joins TRBV5-1 to TRBJ2-1; TRBD2 matches at 9 bases. J gave up 3 bases and V 3 bases, and 7 bases lay outside the gene matches. The CDR3 has 16 amino acids. The germline V gene has CDR1 SGHRS and CDR2 YFSETQ.

There are a few counts of this clonotype. CDR3 loop: CASRQSGGLIQPQHF. CDR3 nucleotide sequence: TGTGCCAGCAGACAATCAGGGGGACTAATTCAGCCCCAGCATTTT. The chain uses TRBV14 and TRBJ1-5; 7 bases are shared with TRBD1. J lost 6 bases, V lost 6 bases, and 11 bases had no gene match. Germline lookup yields CDR1 SGHDN and CDR2 FVKESK. The CDR3 has 15 amino acids.